This paragraph reports one T cell receptor (beta chain). What it recognizes is unknown. The source of the sample is a study of cytomegalovirus exposure and HLA in healthy donors. The study, taken as a whole, reports: The study labeled around 160 TCR beta chains cytomegalovirus-associated. Later, an analysis found that TCR clusters from the first cohort tended to co-occur in the 120 validation repertoires.

This CDR3 spans 12 amino acids. The germline gives CDR1 SGHRS, CDR2 YFSETQ. Trimming took off 1 base at V and 4 bases at J, with 4 bases between the two ends. Sequencing used immunoSEQ multiplex PCR; TCRdb keeps in-frame clones, though not all of them. This table has about 120,000 clones, over 65% appearing once. The specimen was PBMCs. The TCR originated in a woman in her thirties in good health and CMV-seronegative. The chain couples TRBV5-1 to TRBJ2-3; D ambiguous. CDR3 coding DNA: TGCGCCAGCAGCTTGCCTTCAGATACGCAGTATTTT. The encoded protein is CASSLPSDTQYF.